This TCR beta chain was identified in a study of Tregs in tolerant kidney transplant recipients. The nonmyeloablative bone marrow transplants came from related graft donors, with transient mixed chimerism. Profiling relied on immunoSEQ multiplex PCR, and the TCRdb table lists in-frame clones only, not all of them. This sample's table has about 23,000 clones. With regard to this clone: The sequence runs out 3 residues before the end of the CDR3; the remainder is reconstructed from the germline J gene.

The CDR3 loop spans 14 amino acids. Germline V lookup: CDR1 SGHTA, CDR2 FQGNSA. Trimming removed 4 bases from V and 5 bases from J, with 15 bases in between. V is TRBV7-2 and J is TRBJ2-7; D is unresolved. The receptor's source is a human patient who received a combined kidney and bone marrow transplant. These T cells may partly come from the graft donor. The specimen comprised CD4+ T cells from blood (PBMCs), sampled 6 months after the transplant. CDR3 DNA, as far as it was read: TGTGCCAGCAGCTATGCAAGTCTTAGCAACGAG. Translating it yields CASSYASLSNE. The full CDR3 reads CASSYASLSNEQYF.